A selection of T cell receptor beta chains follows, all from one sample in a study of T cell responses to AZD1222 COVID-19 vaccine. Produced via immunoSEQ multiplex PCR; TCRdb's table is partial and in-frame only. The sample shows roughly 200,000 clones, roughly 94% of them seen only once. Sequenced here: peripheral blood, sampled 28 days after the second dose of the MenACWY control vaccine. These receptor sequences come from an adult who received the MenACWY meningococcal vaccine as a control. The CDR3 runs from the conserved cysteine through the conserved F or W.

J gene,V gene,CDR3 length,CDR3 protein
TRBJ2-7,TRBV21-1,18,CASSIRLAGPPSIYEQYF
TRBJ1-1,TRBV24-1,12,CVTSDAGTEAFF
TRBJ2-1,TRBV7-9,15,CASSFLGTGYNEQFF
TRBJ2-7,TRBV5-4,13,CASSFGTGYEQYF
TRBJ2-7,TRBV7-2,12,CASSPGGNEQYF
TRBJ1-4,TRBV5-3,12,CARSPDSEKLFF
TRBJ2-7,TRBV6-1,13,CASSDPTDYEQYF
TRBJ2-1,TRBV6-2/TRBV6-3,15,CASSYFSGGDNEQFF
TRBJ2-7,TRBV19,15,CASSKILAGTYEQYF
TRBJ1-1,TRBV2,10,CASSVPEAFF
TRBJ2-5,TRBV6-5,13,CASSGASRETQYF
TRBJ2-5,TRBV5-5,14,CASSISNNQETQYF
TRBJ2-7,TRBV10-2,13,CASRDSASYEQYF
TRBJ1-4,TRBV7-2,15,CASSFFGTGGEKLFF
TRBJ1-2,TRBV18,14,CASSVTQANYGYTF
TRBJ1-2,TRBV6-2/TRBV6-3,15,CASSKEGMGHYGYTF
TRBJ1-1,TRBV28,13,CASSLDRLTEAFF
TRBJ2-1,TRBV6-5,15,CASSIPTGDANEQFF
TRBJ2-7,TRBV6-4,14,CASSDSGQGYEQYF
TRBJ1-5,TRBV27,20,CASSPTGTGSPRGGNQPQHF
TRBJ1-5,TRBV12-5,17,CASGLLTYPTGIQPQHF
TRBJ2-7,TRBV3-1/TRBV3-2,16,CASSQAPPQGAYEQYF
TRBJ2-1,TRBV7-9,15,CASSLTHSSYNEQFF
TRBJ2-3,TRBV28,17,CASSRSTTSGAGDTQYF
TRBJ2-7,TRBV5-1,14,CASSFQGPSYEQYF